This entry features one TCR beta chain sequence. In this sample, this clonotype turned up a few times. What antigen it recognizes has not been identified. No quality values exist for individual bases; no much larger clone is one base distant. The junction shows trimming of 5 bases on V and 6 bases on J, plus 18 bases between the germline ends. The CDR3 runs 15 amino acids, cysteine and phenylalanine included. Only the CDR3 DNA stays, 45 bases, in frame from base 1. CDR1 and CDR2 were assigned from the germline V gene as SGHTA and FQGNSA. This sample is drawn from a study of T cells after yellow fever vaccination (dated by TCRdb to 2018 to 2020). For the wider study: The SMART-Seq v4 Ultra Low Input RNA kit was used to prepare libraries from fractions with low cell numbers. To follow T-cell clones before and after primary and booster YFV17D yellow fever vaccination, bulk TCR alpha and beta repertoires were sequenced over time. Two healthy male donors made up the cohort, one aged 18 to 29 years and the other aged 30 to 40 years. Bulk PBMC replicates and cell subsets were isolated from blood drawn at multiple timepoints before and after both primary and secondary immunization. On the study overall, not on this receptor specifically: After the booster, most of the clones that had expanded following primary vaccination were detected again (roughly 97% of CD4 and 88% of CD8), which suggests that memory was broadly maintained. A small share of clonotypes occurred in both CD4 and CD8 compartments, likely arising from convergent recombination. Computational filtering was needed because FACS-sorted repertoires could contain abundant contaminating clonotypes from the bulk population. Only a couple of donors were included in the study, so the extent to which the findings can be generalized is limited. The secondary T-cell response was weaker than the primary response but faster, peaking on day 5 instead of day 15.

TCR cDNA was synthesized by 5'RACE template switching, which introduced a universal primer site and unique molecular identifiers. cDNA synthesis was primed from both the TCR alpha and TCR beta constant segments. Two PCR steps were used to amplify libraries, with sample barcodes and sequencing adapters being added in the second step. Sequencing of the libraries was done on either Illumina HiSeq 2500 (2x100 bp) or NovaSeq (2x150 bp). The original pipeline was this. Reads were demultiplexed and collapsed into UMI consensus sequences with MIGEC, and V(D)J alignment was performed with MiXCR. Using edgeR on replicate PBMC samples, clonotypes were called vaccine-responding if FDR was below 0.01 and the log2 fold change was above 5 up to day 15. Each bulk clonotype was labeled CD4 or CD8 based on which sequenced repertoire, CD4 or CD8, contained the clonotype at higher abundance. Using fastp trimming at Q25 and MiXCR clonotype assembly, TCRdb reanalyzed the public sequencing data and kept in-frame beta chains. A single entry per CDR3 protein holds the most common genes and DNA from its merged rows. Clone size and V and J calls follow TCRdb, not the original study. The sample table lists tens of thousands of distinct CDR3 sequences, about 7.7% of them with a count of one. Of the sample, roughly two fifths falls within the top ten clones.

The treatment or condition label for this specimen denotes: live attenuated yellow fever vaccine strain. PBMCs were isolated from peripheral blood using a standard Ficoll-Paque protocol. CD4 and CD8 T-cell fractions were isolated with Dynabeads CD4 and CD8 positive selection kits. TriZol was used to extract RNA from bulk PBMCs, from CD4 and CD8 fractions, and from dextramer-positive and dextramer-negative fractions. The specimen was CD8+ T cells sorted from PBMCs, collected on the day of the yellow fever booster vaccination. The receptor's source is a man aged 30-40 years who received the YFV17D yellow fever vaccine. Recombination joined TRBV7-2 with TRBJ2-3, and possibly TRBD2, on 8 matching bases. The sequenced DNA is TGTGCCAGCAGCCCAGGGGGACTAGAAGAGGATACGCAGTATTTT. Its amino acids are CASSPGGLEEDTQYF.